This TCR beta chain stems from a study of blood T cell repertoires in COVID-19. The data were produced by immunoSEQ multiplex PCR, yet TCRdb's version contains in-frame clones alone and is incomplete. Seen here are around 78,000 clones, around 89% observed once, and the top ten hold approximately 1.2%. The sequence was obtained from a woman between 45 and 60 years old with acute COVID-19. The sequenced material came from PBMCs or T cells enriched from blood (not recorded which).

CDR3 loop: CASREAAYSNQPQHF. CDR3 nucleotide sequence: TGTGCCAGCAGGGAGGCAGCCTATAGCAATCAGCCCCAGCATTTT. V is TRBV6-4 and J is TRBJ1-5; no firm D call. Trimming took off 6 bases at V and 0 bases at J, with 12 bases between the two ends. Germline V gene sequence: CDR1 MRHNA, CDR2 SNTAGT. The CDR3 sequence is 15 residues long.